This is a list of T cell receptor beta chains from one sample in a study of blood T cells in healthy people across ages. TCRdb itself ran the 5' RACE reads through MiXCR, one entry per CDR3 protein. This table holds about 970,000 distinct CDR3 sequences, around 54% found once. Material: blood. These receptors were obtained from a woman aged 55-70 years in good health. Both conserved end residues are part of each CDR3. The D gene is left open where the match is weak. Size values are once, few and many counts, or a class for expanded clones, and some rows have none.

>TRBV29-1|TRBJ2-5|NA|few
TGCAGCGTTGCGGAGGGAAACCAAGAGACCCAGTACTTC
CSVAEGNQETQYF
>TRBV12-3/TRBV12-4|TRBJ1-5|NA|NA
TGTGCCAGCAGTTTTGGTCAGGGCGGTCAGCCCCAGCATTTT
CASSFGQGGQPQHF
>TRBV4-1|TRBJ2-7|NA|few
TGCGCCAGCAGCCAAGACAAGACAGACTACGAGCAGTACTTC
CASSQDKTDYEQYF
>TRBV20-1|TRBJ2-1|TRBD2|few
TGCAGTGCTCCGCAAAGGACTAGAAGCCACAATGAGCAGTTCTTC
CSAPQRTRSHNEQFF
>TRBV5-1|TRBJ2-1|NA|NA
TGCGCCAGCTCGCGGGGACAGACGTACAATGGGCAGTTCTTC
CASSRGQTYNGQFF
>TRBV5-5|TRBJ2-1|NA|NA
TGTGCCAGCAGCATCACTAGCAGGAGCTCCTACAATGAGCAGTTCTTC
CASSITSRSSYNEQFF
>TRBV6-1|TRBJ2-7|NA|few
TGTGCCAGCGCCGGGGGCTCGACTAGGTCCTACGAGCAGTACTTC
CASAGGSTRSYEQYF
>TRBV3-1|TRBJ1-5|TRBD1|once
TGTGCCAGCAGCCATACTGGGGGGACAGGGCTCGGTCAGCCCCAGCATTTT
CASSHTGGTGLGQPQHF
>TRBV20-1|TRBJ2-5|TRBD2|once
TGCAGTGCTTACATACTAGCGGAAGAGACCCAGTACTTC
CSAYILAEETQYF
>TRBV28|TRBJ2-3|NA|NA
TGTGCCAGCAGTTTAAACAGGGTTTCGGATACGCAGTATTTT
CASSLNRVSDTQYF
>TRBV5-1|TRBJ1-6|NA|NA
TGCGCCAGTTGTTGGGGTCCCAATTCACCCCTCCACTTT
CASCWGPNSPLHF
>TRBV20-1|TRBJ2-4|NA|NA
TGCAGTGCTCATCCCCCCCTGGGCCTCAAAAACATTCAGTACTTC
CSAHPPLGLKNIQYF
>TRBV5-5|TRBJ2-5|NA|NA
TGTGCCAGCAGCTCGTATCAGGGGCGCGGAGAGACCCAGTACTTC
CASSSYQGRGETQYF
>TRBV20-1|TRBJ2-1|NA|NA
TGCAGTGCTAGACCTTCGGGTGGGGGCTCCTACAATGAGCAGTTCTTC
CSARPSGGGSYNEQFF
>TRBV4-3|TRBJ2-7|TRBD2|NA
TGCGCCAGCAGCCAGGTGGGGGTAGCGGGTGCCTACGAGCAGTACTTC
CASSQVGVAGAYEQYF
>TRBV20-1|TRBJ1-2|NA|NA
TGCAGTGTTTTCACAGATAACTATGGCCACACCTTC
CSVFTDNYGHTF
>TRBV6-2/TRBV6-3|TRBJ2-4|NA|many
TGTGCCAGCAGTTCCCCCGCAGTGGGGGAAACGGGAAACATTCAGTACTTC
CASSSPAVGETGNIQYF
>TRBV11-2|TRBJ2-3|TRBD2|few
TGTGCCAGCAGCTTTCCCCCCGGGGGACTAGCGGGAGGGCCGCACATGGAAGATACGCAGTATTTT
CASSFPPGGLAGGPHMEDTQYF
>TRBV10-3|TRBJ2-5|NA|NA
TGTGCCATCAGAGACCGGGAGACCCAGTACTTC
CAIRDRETQYF
>TRBV5-1|TRBJ2-1|NA|few
TGCGCCAGCAGCTTCGTTGTCAGCCGAGATTATAATGAGCAGTTCTTC
CASSFVVSRDYNEQFF
>TRBV20-1|TRBJ2-7|NA|NA
TGCAGTGCTAGCCGAACGTCTGGGAACGAGCAGTACTTC
CSASRTSGNEQYF
>TRBV20-1|TRBJ1-2|NA|NA
TGCAGTGCCCCCCGGGGTTCGACCTATGGCTACACCTTC
CSAPRGSTYGYTF
>TRBV7-9|TRBJ1-6|NA|few
TGTGCCAGCAGCGTCGGGGATTCACCCCTCCACTTT
CASSVGDSPLHF
>TRBV20-1|TRBJ2-5|NA|few
TGCAGTGCCAATGGGGTTGACGAGACCCAGTACTTC
CSANGVDETQYF
>TRBV29-1|TRBJ2-1|NA|NA
TGCAGCGTGGGGCGGGGACAGATTGAGCAGTTCTTC
CSVGRGQIEQFF
>TRBV7-2|TRBJ2-5|TRBD2|NA
TGTGCCAGCAGCGAGGACTACGGGGGGAAGACCCAGTACTTC
CASSEDYGGKTQYF
>TRBV7-2|TRBJ2-7|NA|NA
TGTGCCAGCAGGGAGACAGGAGCCTCCTACGAGCAGTACTTC
CASRETGASYEQYF
>TRBV5-1|TRBJ2-1|NA|few
TGCGCCAGCCGAGCAAGTTATGAGCAGTTCTTC
CASRASYEQFF
>TRBV3-1|TRBJ2-1|TRBD2|NA
TGTGCCAGCAGAGATATTAGCGGGAGGGCCGGGAATGAGCAGTTCTTC
CASRDISGRAGNEQFF
>TRBV5-1|TRBJ2-4|NA|NA
TGCGCCAGCAGCTTGAACCCTCGGGCGGGCCGGGAGCAGTACTTC
CASSLNPRAGREQYF
>TRBV7-3|TRBJ1-2|TRBD1|NA
TGTGCCAGCAGCTTAACGGGACAGGGGGCAGGTGGCTACACCTTC
CASSLTGQGAGGYTF
>TRBV20-1|TRBJ2-3|NA|NA
TGCAGTGCTATCGGCCCGGAGGGGACAGATACGCAGTATTTT
CSAIGPEGTDTQYF
>TRBV12-3/TRBV12-4|TRBJ2-7|NA|NA
TGTGCCAGCAGCCCTCAGGGGGGGTTCGGGGAGACCCGGTACTTC
CASSPQGGFGETRYF
>TRBV4-3|TRBJ1-2|NA|few
TGCGCCAGCAGCCAAGATGTGGATAACTATGGCTACACCTTC
CASSQDVDNYGYTF
>TRBV6-1|TRBJ2-1|NA|NA
TGTGCCAGCAGTGAAGCTCGGCGCGGAGAGCAGTTCTTC
CASSEARRGEQFF
>TRBV3-1|TRBJ2-7|NA|NA
TGTGCCAGCAGCCAGTTCACGGGGGCCCACGAGCAGTACTTC
CASSQFTGAHEQYF
>TRBV6-5|TRBJ2-3|NA|few
TGTGCCAGCAGCTCTGGGGGCCCAGATACGCAGTATTTT
CASSSGGPDTQYF
>TRBV20-1|TRBJ2-4|NA|NA
TGCAGTGCTAGAGGAGGGACTTCAAAAAACATTCAGTACTTC
CSARGGTSKNIQYF
>TRBV4-3|TRBJ1-4|NA|NA
TGCGCCAGCAGCCTTTCCCGGACCCCCGTGAAAGGGGAAAAACTGTTTTTT
CASSLSRTPVKGEKLFF
>TRBV3-1|TRBJ2-7|NA|NA
TGTGCCAGCAGCCAAGAGGCCCTAGGAGGGGAATACGAGCAGTACTTC
CASSQEALGGEYEQYF
>TRBV18|TRBJ2-7|TRBD2|NA
TGTGCCAGCTCACCTTCGGCGGGAGGTACCTACGAGCAGTACTTC
CASSPSAGGTYEQYF
>TRBV12-3/TRBV12-4|TRBJ2-6|NA|NA
TGTGCCAGCAGTTTAGCGGGTGGGGGTACTGGGGCCAACGTCCTGACTTTC
CASSLAGGGTGANVLTF
>TRBV20-1|TRBJ2-5|TRBD1|NA
TGCAGTGCTAGACCAGTAGCAATACAGGGGGCAGAGACCCAGTACTTC
CSARPVAIQGAETQYF
>TRBV3-1|TRBJ2-5|NA|few
TGTGCCAGCAACTCGATCGGGCGGGGTATACAAGAGACCCAGTACTTC
CASNSIGRGIQETQYF
>TRBV12-3/TRBV12-4|TRBJ2-7|TRBD2|NA
TGTGCCAGCAGCCCATCCCTAGCGGGAGACGAGCAGTACTTC
CASSPSLAGDEQYF